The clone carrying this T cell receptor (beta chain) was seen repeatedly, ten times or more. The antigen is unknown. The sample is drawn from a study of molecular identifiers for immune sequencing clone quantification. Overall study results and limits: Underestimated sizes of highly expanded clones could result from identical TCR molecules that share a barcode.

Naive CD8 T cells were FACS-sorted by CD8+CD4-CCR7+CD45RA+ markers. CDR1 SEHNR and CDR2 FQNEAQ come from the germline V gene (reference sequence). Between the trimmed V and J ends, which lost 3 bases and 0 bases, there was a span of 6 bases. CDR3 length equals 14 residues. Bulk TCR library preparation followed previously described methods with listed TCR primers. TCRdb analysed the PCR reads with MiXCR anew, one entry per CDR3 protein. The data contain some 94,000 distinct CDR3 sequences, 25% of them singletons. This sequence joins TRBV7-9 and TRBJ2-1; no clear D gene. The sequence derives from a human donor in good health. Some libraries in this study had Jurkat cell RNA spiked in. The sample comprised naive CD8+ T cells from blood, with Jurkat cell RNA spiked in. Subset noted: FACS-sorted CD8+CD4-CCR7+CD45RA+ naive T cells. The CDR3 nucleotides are TGTGCCAGCAGCTTGGGCTCCTCCTACAATGAGCAGTTCTTC. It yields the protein CASSLGSSYNEQFF.